The sequence of this T cell receptor beta chain was determined in a study of T-cell memory formation after mild COVID-19. Broader study findings: CD4+ contracting clones were mainly CM and EM; CD8+ ones, EMRA. Unconfirmed was the SARS-CoV-2 specificity of second-wave clones that peaked on day 37.

In this sample, this clonotype turned up a few times. The antigen is undetermined. The CDR3 totals 15 residues. In germline, CDR1 is LGHNA, CDR2 YNFKEQ. Trimming took 5 bases from V and 7 from J; bases not matched to a gene: 10. A single record per CDR3 protein comes from TCRdb applying MiXCR to the 5' RACE reads. The top ten clones hold more than 20% of a sample with 250,000 to 300,000 distinct CDR3 sequences, about a sixth of them seen once. The genes are TRBV4-2 and TRBJ1-4; 7 nucleotides align to TRBD1. This TCR was recovered from a man aged 18 to 35 who had mild COVID-19 (a few samples of this study predate the infection). Cell type and time point are not known. Sample: PBMCs or a T cell subset sorted from them (not recorded which). The CDR3 DNA reads TGTGCCAGCAGCACACGACAGGGCGTGGGTGAAAAACTGTTTTTT. Translation: CASSTRQGVGEKLFF.